This T cell receptor beta chain came from a study of T cells in Graves' hyperthyroidism and ophthalmopathy. Study outcomes and limitations: Separation of ophthalmopathy from stable hyperthyroidism was achieved by a 13 V-J model. Peripheral blood also featured most of the thyroid clonotypes expanded above 0.001.

J was trimmed by 7 bases and V by 0 bases; bases with no gene match: 13. The germline V gene encodes CDR1 MNHEY and CDR2 SVGAGI. CDR3 size: 18 residues. This clonotype occurred many times. As yet, its antigen is unknown. Amplified TCR beta CDR3 regions came from RNA transcripts. The HTBI set primed first-round TCR CDR3 RT-PCR. TCRdb re-called the multiplex PCR reads with MiXCR, one entry per CDR3 protein. The sample holds 200,000 to 300,000 distinct CDR3 sequences, about a sixth seen once. Sample: blood. The rearrangement uses TRBV6-5 and TRBJ2-2, with 8 bases identical to TRBD1. The receptor's source is a woman under 30 with Graves' ophthalmopathy. Here the CDR3 DNA reads TGTGCCAGCAGTTACTCCCGAACAGGGGGGTTGTACGGCGGGGAGCTGTTTTTT. Protein sequence: CASSYSRTGGLYGGELFF.